These T cell receptor beta chains were read from a single sample in a study of T cells in Graves' hyperthyroidism and ophthalmopathy. Each CDR3 protein is one row after TCRdb ran MiXCR on the multiplex PCR reads. The table includes 650,000 to 750,000 distinct CDR3 sequences, roughly 15% detected once. Specimen: blood. The receptors originated from a woman aged 18-30 years with Graves' hyperthyroidism. CDR3s leave out the opening cysteine and the closing phenylalanine or tryptophan. D genes are given only for firm matches. Rows may omit the clone size; those that give it use once, few, many or a size class.

v_gene: TRBV30; j_gene: TRBJ2-3; d_gene: .; abundance: many; CDR3aa: AWSRSVSADTQY
v_gene: TRBV15; j_gene: TRBJ2-3; d_gene: .; abundance: .; CDR3aa: ATGIGADTQY
v_gene: TRBV13; j_gene: TRBJ1-1; d_gene: .; abundance: few; CDR3aa: ASSLRQENTEAF
v_gene: TRBV29-1; j_gene: TRBJ1-4; d_gene: .; abundance: .; CDR3aa: SVTEGSNEKLF
v_gene: TRBV11-2; j_gene: TRBJ2-7; d_gene: TRBD2; abundance: many; CDR3aa: ASSLGGRADEQY
v_gene: TRBV7-2; j_gene: TRBJ2-5; d_gene: .; abundance: .; CDR3aa: ASSYNIQETQY
v_gene: TRBV5-1; j_gene: TRBJ2-2; d_gene: .; abundance: .; CDR3aa: ASSLETVTGELF
v_gene: TRBV6-1; j_gene: TRBJ1-2; d_gene: .; abundance: .; CDR3aa: ASSAQGGYT
v_gene: TRBV5-6; j_gene: TRBJ1-2; d_gene: .; abundance: many; CDR3aa: ASGVEGLREGSDGYT
v_gene: TRBV15; j_gene: TRBJ2-1; d_gene: TRBD2; abundance: few; CDR3aa: ATSRDLADEQF
v_gene: TRBV6-1; j_gene: TRBJ1-6; d_gene: .; abundance: .; CDR3aa: ASRVEPNSPLH
v_gene: TRBV12-3/TRBV12-4; j_gene: TRBJ2-7; d_gene: .; abundance: few; CDR3aa: ASSLKGTPSYEQY
v_gene: TRBV5-8; j_gene: TRBJ2-2; d_gene: TRBD1; abundance: many; CDR3aa: ASTRDRGWTGELF
v_gene: TRBV20-1; j_gene: TRBJ2-1; d_gene: .; abundance: .; CDR3aa: SARRVTDVGNEQF
v_gene: TRBV28; j_gene: TRBJ2-2; d_gene: .; abundance: .; CDR3aa: ASLTSLTGELF
v_gene: TRBV5-1; j_gene: TRBJ1-1; d_gene: .; abundance: few; CDR3aa: ASSSWGGANTEAF
v_gene: TRBV12-3/TRBV12-4; j_gene: TRBJ1-1; d_gene: .; abundance: many; CDR3aa: ADVPTQNTEAF
v_gene: TRBV29-1; j_gene: TRBJ2-1; d_gene: TRBD2; abundance: many; CDR3aa: SAPSGTSGYNEQF
v_gene: TRBV19; j_gene: TRBJ1-1; d_gene: .; abundance: few; CDR3aa: ASTPGGITEAF
v_gene: TRBV7-2; j_gene: TRBJ2-4; d_gene: TRBD2; abundance: .; CDR3aa: ASSLAAGGNNIQY
v_gene: TRBV6-1; j_gene: TRBJ1-5; d_gene: TRBD1; abundance: many; CDR3aa: ASSSDRVNQPQH
v_gene: TRBV19; j_gene: TRBJ2-1; d_gene: .; abundance: .; CDR3aa: ASSINPREQF
v_gene: TRBV20-1; j_gene: TRBJ2-5; d_gene: TRBD2; abundance: many; CDR3aa: STNSGSAETQY
v_gene: TRBV28; j_gene: TRBJ2-7; d_gene: .; abundance: .; CDR3aa: ASSLYPGERGLGEQY
v_gene: TRBV20-1; j_gene: TRBJ2-7; d_gene: TRBD2; abundance: few; CDR3aa: SASAGLAGGGYEQY
v_gene: TRBV10-3; j_gene: TRBJ2-2; d_gene: .; abundance: .; CDR3aa: AITEGGTTGELF
v_gene: TRBV4-1; j_gene: TRBJ2-7; d_gene: .; abundance: many; CDR3aa: ASSQVRGVHEQY
v_gene: TRBV28; j_gene: TRBJ2-2; d_gene: .; abundance: few; CDR3aa: ASSQILRAGELF
v_gene: TRBV27; j_gene: TRBJ2-7; d_gene: TRBD1; abundance: many; CDR3aa: ASSIGTDYEQY
v_gene: TRBV18; j_gene: TRBJ1-2; d_gene: TRBD1; abundance: few; CDR3aa: ASSPGTGNDYGYT
v_gene: TRBV11-2; j_gene: TRBJ2-7; d_gene: TRBD2; abundance: many; CDR3aa: ASSLVAGGIWEQY
v_gene: TRBV18; j_gene: TRBJ1-1; d_gene: .; abundance: .; CDR3aa: ASSPQPGGTEAF
v_gene: TRBV7-9; j_gene: TRBJ2-3; d_gene: .; abundance: .; CDR3aa: ASSPGDNTDTQY
v_gene: TRBV5-5; j_gene: TRBJ1-1; d_gene: TRBD1; abundance: .; CDR3aa: ASSTRTGIEAF
v_gene: TRBV28; j_gene: TRBJ2-7; d_gene: TRBD1; abundance: many; CDR3aa: ASSPRTGRGYEQY
v_gene: TRBV6-2/TRBV6-3; j_gene: TRBJ2-3; d_gene: .; abundance: few; CDR3aa: ASGSLSPTLWQY
v_gene: TRBV9; j_gene: TRBJ2-7; d_gene: .; abundance: few; CDR3aa: ASSPDTWEPGEQY
v_gene: TRBV12-3/TRBV12-4; j_gene: TRBJ2-7; d_gene: .; abundance: many; CDR3aa: ASSPLPEGEQY
v_gene: TRBV18; j_gene: TRBJ2-5; d_gene: .; abundance: many; CDR3aa: ASSPGQLQETQY
v_gene: TRBV20-1; j_gene: TRBJ1-1; d_gene: .; abundance: .; CDR3aa: SARGRDIMNTEAF
v_gene: TRBV2; j_gene: TRBJ1-1; d_gene: .; abundance: many; CDR3aa: ASRGRPNTEAF
v_gene: TRBV12-3/TRBV12-4; j_gene: TRBJ2-5; d_gene: .; abundance: many; CDR3aa: ASSFLQREPY
v_gene: TRBV12-3/TRBV12-4; j_gene: TRBJ2-7; d_gene: TRBD1; abundance: many; CDR3aa: ASSSDSWTGHGGHEQY
v_gene: TRBV6-2/TRBV6-3; j_gene: .; d_gene: TRBD2; abundance: .; CDR3aa: ASSGSGGQETQF
v_gene: TRBV6-2/TRBV6-3; j_gene: TRBJ2-1; d_gene: TRBD2; abundance: .; CDR3aa: ASRAVAGNEQF
v_gene: TRBV7-2; j_gene: TRBJ2-7; d_gene: TRBD2; abundance: few; CDR3aa: ASRLAGGKAYEQY
v_gene: TRBV30; j_gene: TRBJ2-5; d_gene: TRBD2; abundance: .; CDR3aa: AWSPGGAAQETQY
v_gene: TRBV6-1; j_gene: TRBJ1-1; d_gene: .; abundance: many; CDR3aa: ASSEPGTPRNTEAF
v_gene: TRBV3-1; j_gene: TRBJ1-5; d_gene: .; abundance: .; CDR3aa: ASSQGRLGNQPQH
v_gene: TRBV6-1; j_gene: TRBJ2-2; d_gene: TRBD2; abundance: .; CDR3aa: ASSPRPAASGRRKTGELF
v_gene: TRBV12-3/TRBV12-4; j_gene: TRBJ2-4; d_gene: .; abundance: many; CDR3aa: ASRFRGGIGAVKNIQY
v_gene: TRBV30; j_gene: TRBJ2-1; d_gene: .; abundance: .; CDR3aa: AWRNRGYNEQF
v_gene: TRBV11-2; j_gene: TRBJ1-1; d_gene: .; abundance: many; CDR3aa: ASSGFRGAEAF
v_gene: TRBV15; j_gene: TRBJ2-3; d_gene: .; abundance: .; CDR3aa: ATSRDEGVARTQY
v_gene: TRBV6-2/TRBV6-3; j_gene: TRBJ1-5; d_gene: .; abundance: few; CDR3aa: ASSYSYREPSNQPQH
v_gene: TRBV5-4; j_gene: TRBJ2-1; d_gene: TRBD2; abundance: .; CDR3aa: ASSSPGLAGGRNEQF
v_gene: TRBV12-3/TRBV12-4; j_gene: TRBJ1-4; d_gene: TRBD1; abundance: many; CDR3aa: ASSLRQGLNEKLF